This T cell receptor (beta chain) was recorded in a study of T-cell memory formation after mild COVID-19. Across the study: In these data, TCR clusters were largely donor specific. Findings and caveats of the study: There was no confirmation that second-wave clones peaking on day 37 were SARS-CoV-2 specific. CM and EM subsets held most contracting CD4+ clones; EMRA held CD8+ ones.

The CDR3 has 15 residues. Trimming took off 1 base at V and 5 bases at J, with 15 bases between the two ends. CDR1 is LNHNV, CDR2 YYDKDF, per germline (reference sequence). Constant-segment primers were used for 5'RACE, and the resulting TCR alpha and TCR beta cDNA libraries carried sample barcodes and UMIs. TCRdb itself ran the 5' RACE reads through MiXCR, one entry per CDR3 protein. The sample records approximately 300,000 distinct CDR3 sequences, over 7% being singletons. In this sample, this clonotype turned up a few times. Antigen specificity is unknown. This chain joins TRBV15 and TRBJ2-7; D possibly corresponds to TRBD2 (6 bases). The specimen sequenced was PBMCs or a T cell subset sorted from them (not recorded which). This receptor was obtained from a man in his late teens or twenties who had mild COVID-19 (a few samples of this study predate the infection). Cell type and time point are not known. The chain's CDR3 is CATSRGGTRVDEQYF. In DNA, the CDR3 is TGTGCCACCAGCAGAGGCGGGACCCGTGTGGACGAGCAGTACTTC.